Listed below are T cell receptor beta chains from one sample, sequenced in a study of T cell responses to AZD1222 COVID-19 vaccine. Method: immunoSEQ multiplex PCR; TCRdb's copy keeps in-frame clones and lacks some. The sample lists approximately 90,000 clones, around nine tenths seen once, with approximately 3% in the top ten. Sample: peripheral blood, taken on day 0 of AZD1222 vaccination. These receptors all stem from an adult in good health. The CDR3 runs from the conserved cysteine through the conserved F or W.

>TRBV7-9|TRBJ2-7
CASSLGSGFEYEQYF
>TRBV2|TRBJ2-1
CASNRLQRGYNEQFF
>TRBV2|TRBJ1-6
CATVRQGRNSPLHF
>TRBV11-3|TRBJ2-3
CASSSGLAGGPDTQYF
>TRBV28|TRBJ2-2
CASRQRTGELFF
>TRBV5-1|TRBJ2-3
CASSSPGQVTDTQYF
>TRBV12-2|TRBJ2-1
CASRLPTKPGLGEQFF
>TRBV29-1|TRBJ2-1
CSARTVDNEQFF
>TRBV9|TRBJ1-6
CASSRQGGGSPLHF
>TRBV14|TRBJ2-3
CASSVGGFGTDTQYF
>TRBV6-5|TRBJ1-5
CASSPGPQGFQPQHF
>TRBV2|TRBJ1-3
CASTLIEVSGNTIYF
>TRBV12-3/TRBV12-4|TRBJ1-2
CASESANYGYTF
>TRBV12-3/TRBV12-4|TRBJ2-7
CASSPRRNHEQYF
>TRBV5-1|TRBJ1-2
CASSLGQVADYGYTF
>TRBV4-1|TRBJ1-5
CASSQVRDQPQHF
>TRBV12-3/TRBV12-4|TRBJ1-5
CASSFEWQPQHF
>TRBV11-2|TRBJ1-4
CASSDPGTLEKLFF
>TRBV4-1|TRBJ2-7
CASSQETGLPSYEQYF
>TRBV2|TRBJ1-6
CASTLYRVGNSPLHF
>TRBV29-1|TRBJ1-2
CSVEGVGQLGYGYTF
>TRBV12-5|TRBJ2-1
CASGPGTSGGNEQFF
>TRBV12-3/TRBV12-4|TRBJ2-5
CASSLARGETQYF
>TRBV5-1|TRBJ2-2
CASSPGPGQQSNTGELFF
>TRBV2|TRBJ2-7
CASKIGSGGSYEQYF
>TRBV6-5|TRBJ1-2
CASSYRSGPYGYTF
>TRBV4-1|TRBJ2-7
CASSQVSQYEQYF
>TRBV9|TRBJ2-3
CASSTSGSTDTQYF
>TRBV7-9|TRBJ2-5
CASSFSSGETQYF
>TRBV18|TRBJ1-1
CASSLGPNTEAFF
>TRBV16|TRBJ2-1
CASSQSSGEQFF